This T cell receptor beta chain stems from a study of metastatic and nonmetastatic thyroid tumors. Turning to the study itself: Repertoire comparisons spanned blood and tumor or nodule tissue from malignant and benign thyroid patients.

Study outcomes and limitations: Benign nodules were reported to have significantly lower TCR beta diversity than malignant thyroid tumors, in blood and tumor.

Details on this clone: Its cognate antigen is unknown.

TCRdb re-called the PCR reads through MiXCR. The sample lists 20,000 to 25,000 clones; approximately 9.9% were seen once. CDR3 length: 14 residues. The germline V gene has CDR1 SGDLS and CDR2 YYNGEE. V lost 2 bases to trimming and J lost 4 bases; unmatched junction nucleotides: 2. No treatment of any kind had been given to any patient before thyroid surgery. The origin of this receptor is a female donor with papillary thyroid cancer or a benign thyroid nodule (not recorded which). Some clones in this sample may be carry-over from other donors' samples. The material sequenced was blood. The chain recombines TRBV9 with TRBJ2-4, with 8 bases lining up with TRBD2. The CDR3 coding sequence is TGTGCCAGCAGCGTTACTAGCGGAAAAAACATTCAGTACTTC. It is translated as CASSVTSGKNIQYF.